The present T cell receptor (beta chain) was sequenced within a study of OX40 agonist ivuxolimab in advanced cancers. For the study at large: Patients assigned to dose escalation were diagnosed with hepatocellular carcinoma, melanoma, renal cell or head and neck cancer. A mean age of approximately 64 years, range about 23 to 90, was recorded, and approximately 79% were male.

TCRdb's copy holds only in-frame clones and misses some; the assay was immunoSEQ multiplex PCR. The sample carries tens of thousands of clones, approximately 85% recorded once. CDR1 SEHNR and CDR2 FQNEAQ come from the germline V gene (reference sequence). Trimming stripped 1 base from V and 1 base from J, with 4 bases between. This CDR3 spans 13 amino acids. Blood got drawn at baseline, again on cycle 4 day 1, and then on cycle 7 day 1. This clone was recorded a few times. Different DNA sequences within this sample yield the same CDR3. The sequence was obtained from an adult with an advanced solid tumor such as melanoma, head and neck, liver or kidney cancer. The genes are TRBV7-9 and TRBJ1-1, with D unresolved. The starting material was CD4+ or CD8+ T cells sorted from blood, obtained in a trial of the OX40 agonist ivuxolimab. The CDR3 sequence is CASSLGQNTEAFF. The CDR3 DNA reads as TGTGCCAGCAGCTTAGGACAGAACACTGAAGCTTTCTTT. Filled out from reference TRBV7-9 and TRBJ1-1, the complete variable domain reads DTGVSQNPRHKITKRGQNVTFRCDPISEHNRLYWYRQTLGQGPEFLTYFQNEAQLEKSRLLSDRFSAERPKGSFSTLEIQRTEQGDSAMYLCASSLGQNTEAFFGQGTRLTVV.